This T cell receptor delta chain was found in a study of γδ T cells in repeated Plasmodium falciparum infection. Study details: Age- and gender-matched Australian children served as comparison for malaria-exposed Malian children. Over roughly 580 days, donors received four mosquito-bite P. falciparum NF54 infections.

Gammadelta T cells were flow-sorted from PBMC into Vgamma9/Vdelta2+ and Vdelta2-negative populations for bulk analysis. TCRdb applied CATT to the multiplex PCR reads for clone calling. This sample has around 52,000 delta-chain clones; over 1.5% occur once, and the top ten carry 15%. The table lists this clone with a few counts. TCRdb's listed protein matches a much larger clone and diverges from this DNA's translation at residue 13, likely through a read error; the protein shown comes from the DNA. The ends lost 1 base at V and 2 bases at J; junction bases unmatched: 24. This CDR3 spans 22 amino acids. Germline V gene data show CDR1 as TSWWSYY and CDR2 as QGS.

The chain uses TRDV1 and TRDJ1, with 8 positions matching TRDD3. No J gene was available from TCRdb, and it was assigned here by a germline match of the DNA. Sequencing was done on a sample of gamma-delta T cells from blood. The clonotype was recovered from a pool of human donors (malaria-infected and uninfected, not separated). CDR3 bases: TGTGCTCTTGGGGAACAGCCTTACGCTGGTGCTTTAGCAGTGGGGGATACCGATAAACTCATCTTT. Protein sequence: CALGEQPYAGALAVGDTDKLIF.